One and the same sample provided the 20 T cell receptor beta chains below, sequenced in a study of cytomegalovirus exposure and HLA in healthy donors. Generated by immunoSEQ multiplex PCR, the TCRdb table keeps only in-frame clones and is missing some. This table holds 150,000 to 200,000 clones, 84% found once. The sample comprised PBMCs. The receptors shown here come from a man aged 18 to 30 in good health and CMV-seropositive.

This rearrangement joins TRBV9 to TRBJ1-3; D is unclear. V was clipped by 0 bases and J by 2 bases, with 12 bases between them. The CDR3 extends over 16 amino acids. The V gene's germline CDR1 is SGDLS and CDR2 YYNGEE. The CDR3 sequence is CASSVEMGRPGNTIYF. The CDR3 region has the DNA TGTGCCAGCAGCGTAGAAATGGGCCGACCTGGAAACACCATATATTTT.

The DNA of the CDR3 is TGTGCCAGCACCCGAGGATACAATGAGCAGTTCTTC. Translation: CASTRGYNEQFF. The rearrangement uses TRBV6-5 and TRBJ2-1; no clear D. The CDR3 is 12 amino acids. The V gene's germline CDR1 is MNHEY and CDR2 SVGAGI. Trimming took 7 bases from V and 4 from J, leaving 8 bases between them.

The chain is built from TRBV15 and TRBJ2-7; D is perhaps TRBD2 (6 bases). Germline CDR1 and CDR2: LNHNV and YYDKDF (reference sequence). CDR3 length: 13 residues. Trimming shortened V by 5 bases and J by 2 bases, and 10 bases separated the two germline ends. The CDR3 DNA follows: TGTGCCACCAGCTCCGGGGGAACCTACGAGCAGTACTTC. This translates into CATSSGGTYEQYF.

This rearrangement joins TRBV13 to TRBJ2-7; TRBD2 matches at 14 bases. The CDR3 sequence is 17 residues long. The ends lost 2 bases at V and 4 bases at J; junction bases unmatched: 7. CDR1 PRHDT and CDR2 FYEKMQ come from the germline V gene (reference sequence). The CDR3 sequence is CASSLSSGLAGGYEQYF. DNA of the CDR3: TGTGCCAGCAGCTTATCTTCCGGACTAGCGGGAGGATACGAGCAGTACTTC.

This chain links TRBV27 with TRBJ2-7, with 12 bases fitting TRBD2. There are 17 residues in the CDR3. Trimming cost V 5 bases and J 2 bases; bases outside gene matches: 10. CDR1 is MNHEY and CDR2 is SMNVEV in the germline V gene (reference sequence). DNA for the CDR3: TGTGCCAGCAGTCCCTTACTAGCGGGGGGACTTACCTACGAGCAGTACTTC. Its translation is CASSPLLAGGLTYEQYF.

V is TRBV7-6 and J is TRBJ1-2, with D perhaps matching TRBD1 (5 bases). This CDR3 has 16 residues. V was trimmed by 2 bases and J by 6 bases, leaving 19 bases between them. Germline values: CDR1 SGHVS, CDR2 FNYEAQ. The CDR3, as DNA: TGTGCCAGCAGCTTAAACGGTGGGGCGGATCCTCATGGCTACACCTTC. Translated, it gives CASSLNGGADPHGYTF.

The chain uses TRBV5-4 and TRBJ2-7; 7 nucleotides agree with TRBD1. CDR3 length: 14 residues. Germline V CDR1 and CDR2: SGHNT, YYREEE (reference sequence). V lost 1 base, J lost 3 bases, and 4 bases stayed unmatched. As DNA, the CDR3 is TGTGCCAGCAGCTTGCTGGGACAGCTCTACGAGCAGTACTTC. It codes for CASSLLGQLYEQYF.

The chain has TRBV7-6 and TRBJ2-5; no reliable D call. Germline V gene data show CDR1 as SGHVS and CDR2 as FNYEAQ. The CDR3 consists of 14 residues. Trimming pared 5 bases from V and 5 bases from J, leaving 15 bases between. The CDR3 DNA sequence: TGTGCCAGCAGCCCAGCTGTCAGGTGGGAGACCCAGTACTTC. As protein: CASSPAVRWETQYF.

This clone was detected many times. This chain links TRBV6-1 with TRBJ2-3, with 12 nucleotides matching TRBD1. Germline trimming cut 3 bases from V and 4 bases from J; bases unmatched to any gene: 2. This CDR3 contains 15 residues. The germline gives CDR1 MNHNS, CDR2 SASEGT. The CDR3 coding sequence is TGTGCCAGCAGTGACGGGACAGGGGGCGCAGATACGCAGTATTTT. Translation: CASSDGTGGADTQYF.

The chain recombines TRBV27 with TRBJ2-7; D not resolved. V gave up 2 bases and J gave up 3 bases, with 8 bases separating them. The CDR3 sequence is 13 residues long. CDR1 is MNHEY, CDR2 SMNVEV, per germline (reference sequence). The CDR3 protein is CASSLSRFYEQYF. The CDR3 nucleotides are TGTGCCAGCAGTTTAAGCCGCTTCTACGAGCAGTACTTC.

This chain uses TRBV6-1 with TRBJ1-4, with 10 bases that match TRBD1. The CDR3 loop spans 17 amino acids. Germline V gives CDR1 MNHNS, CDR2 SASEGT. V was pared by 4 bases and J by 0 bases, with 5 bases of the junction left unmatched. Here the CDR3 DNA reads TGTGCCAGCAGTGGCCTGACAGGGGGCGCAACTAATGAAAAACTGTTTTTT. It encodes CASSGLTGGATNEKLFF.

The chain carries TRBV6-6 and TRBJ2-5; D not certain. CDR1 MNHNY and CDR2 SVGAGI come from the germline V gene (reference sequence). There are 16 residues in the CDR3. V was cut by 2 bases and J by 0 bases, with 13 bases left in between. Here the CDR3 reads CASSYPFGGHQETQYF. For the CDR3, the DNA is TGTGCCAGCAGTTACCCCTTCGGCGGTCACCAAGAGACCCAGTACTTC.

The chain joins TRBV9 to TRBJ2-1; 9 nucleotides line up with TRBD2. CDR3 size: 16 residues. V gave up 7 bases and J gave up 0 bases; unmatched junction bases: 8. Germline V gives CDR1 SGDLS, CDR2 YYNGEE. The CDR3 reads CASGQTSGDSYNEQFF. The DNA for the CDR3 is TGTGCCAGCGGTCAGACTAGCGGTGACTCCTACAATGAGCAGTTCTTC.

This chain links TRBV6-6 with TRBJ2-3; 12 bases are shared with TRBD2. CDR1 MNHNY and CDR2 SVGAGI come from the germline V gene (reference sequence). This CDR3 has 14 residues. With V trimmed by 8 bases and J by 6 bases, 6 bases remained unmatched. The CDR3 DNA reads TGTGCCAGCGTCCCTAGCGGGAGGGCGGATACGCAGTATTTT. It is translated as CASVPSGRADTQYF.

This clone was found once. The rearrangement links TRBV28 to TRBJ2-7; a weak D match, TRBD1 (5 bases). Trimming pared 2 bases from V and 1 base from J, leaving 12 bases between. Germline-derived CDR1 and CDR2 are MDHEN and SYDVKM. The CDR3 has 15 residues. This chain's CDR3 is CASSLAQGASYEQYF. CDR3 nucleotide sequence: TGTGCCAGCAGTTTAGCGCAGGGTGCTTCCTACGAGCAGTACTTC.

The chain recombines TRBV14 with TRBJ2-7, with D perhaps TRBD1 (5 bases). Between the trimmed V and J ends, which lost 5 bases and 3 bases, there was a span of 11 bases. The CDR3 length is 13 residues. The germline V gene encodes CDR1 SGHDN and CDR2 FVKESK. The CDR3 reads CASSKGLLYEQYF. CDR3 nucleotide sequence: TGTGCCAGCAGCAAGGGGCTCCTCTACGAGCAGTACTTC.

This sequence joins TRBV7-7 and TRBJ2-1, with 8 bases identical to TRBD2. The germline gives CDR1 SSHAT, CDR2 FNYEAQ (reference sequence). V gave up 5 bases and J gave up 4 bases; unmatched junction bases: 10. CDR3 length equals 16 residues. In DNA, the CDR3 is TGTGCCAGCAGCGACTCCGGGACTAGGGGGTACAATGAGCAGTTCTTC. Protein product: CASSDSGTRGYNEQFF.

CDR3 in DNA: TGTGCCAGCTCACCAGGGTCGGGGAAAGAGTACGAGCAGTACTTC. This gives the protein CASSPGSGKEYEQYF. The chain recombines TRBV18 with TRBJ2-7, with D perhaps TRBD2 (5 bases). The CDR3 consists of 15 residues. The germline V gene has CDR1 KGHSH and CDR2 LQKENI. V lost 2 bases and J lost 4, with 15 bases in between.

This clone was detected a few times. The chain carries TRBV5-4 and TRBJ1-4; D gene uncertain. Between the trimmed V and J ends, which lost 0 bases and 7 bases, there was a span of 16 bases. In germline, CDR1 is SGHNT, CDR2 YYREEE (reference sequence). This CDR3 contains 16 residues. CDR3 in DNA: TGTGCCAGCAGCTTGGAGCGGCAAGGAAATGGTGAAAAACTGTTTTTT. It codes for CASSLERQGNGEKLFF.

DNA for the CDR3: TGTGCCAGTAGTAGACGGACAGGGGGCTACGAGCAGTACTTC. Translation: CASSRRTGGYEQYF. The chain links TRBV19 to TRBJ2-7, with 10 bases aligning to TRBD1. This CDR3 has 14 residues. Losses at the gene ends were 4 bases for V and 3 bases for J; bases not matched to a gene: 3. Germline V CDR1 and CDR2: LNHDA, SQIVND (reference sequence).